This TCR beta chain is drawn from a study of cytomegalovirus exposure and HLA in healthy donors. Primers included in the PCR were 60 Vbeta and 13 Jbeta primers. Some clones are missing from TCRdb's copy, which holds only in-frame ones; the method was immunoSEQ multiplex PCR. The sample lists some 250,000 clones, 82% occurring once. This clone was seen a few times. The V gene lost 5 bases and the J gene lost 5 bases, with 9 bases spanning the gap. This CDR3 comprises 13 residues. Germline assignment: CDR1 MGHRA and CDR2 YSYEKL. The rearrangement uses TRBV4-1 and TRBJ2-2, with TRBD1 as a possible D gene (6 bases). The sample comprised PBMCs. The source is a woman aged 35 to 49 in good health and CMV-seropositive. The CDR3, as DNA: TGCGCCAGCAGCGTTCAGGGGACCGGGGAGCTGTTTTTT. This codes for CASSVQGTGELFF.